This TCR beta chain is drawn from a study of cytomegalovirus exposure and HLA in healthy donors. Regarding the study as a whole: Cytomegalovirus association was assigned to about 150 TCR beta chains.

Vbeta (60) and Jbeta (13) primers were used in the PCR. Assay used: immunoSEQ multiplex PCR; TCRdb lists only in-frame clones, some missing. The sample lists 150,000 to 200,000 clones; approximately 81% were seen once. With respect to this clone: Its target is unknown.

The sample was PBMCs. The sequence came from a young woman in good health and CMV-seronegative.

CDR3 residues: CASSAGLLNKQFF. For the CDR3, the DNA is TGTGCCAGCAGTGCAGGACTACTAAACAAGCAGTTCTTC. This chain links TRBV2 with TRBJ2-1; tentative D call: TRBD2 (6 bases). Trimming stripped 4 bases from V and 11 bases from J, with 15 bases between. Germline V gene data show CDR1 as SNHLY and CDR2 as FYNNEI. This CDR3 has 13 amino acids.